The source of this T cell receptor (beta chain) is a study of blood T cell repertoires in COVID-19. Turning to the study itself: The United States, Italy and Spain supplied acute and convalescent COVID-19 samples.

In the original processing: Reference gene primer amplification gave estimated nucleated cell counts. TCRdb's table, derived via immunoSEQ multiplex PCR, lists solely in-frame clones and lacks some. V and J calls and clone size are copied from that table; D and trimming were computed from the DNA. Among 150,000 to 200,000 clones listed, more than 75% were seen once. One Seattle source followed patients from active infection through their disease course. The CDR3 spans 16 residues. Losses at the gene ends were 4 bases for V and 6 bases for J; bases not matched to a gene: 10. In germline, CDR1 is MNHEY, CDR2 SVGEGT.

This chain links TRBV6-2 or TRBV6-3 with TRBJ2-3; 10 bases fit TRBD2. Specimen: peripheral blood. The TCR was taken from a middle-aged woman with COVID-19, enrolled during active disease. CDR3 nucleotide sequence: TGTGCCAGCAGTTCCGTACTAGCGGGGTCAAGGGATACGCAGTATTTT. Translating it yields CASSSVLAGSRDTQYF.